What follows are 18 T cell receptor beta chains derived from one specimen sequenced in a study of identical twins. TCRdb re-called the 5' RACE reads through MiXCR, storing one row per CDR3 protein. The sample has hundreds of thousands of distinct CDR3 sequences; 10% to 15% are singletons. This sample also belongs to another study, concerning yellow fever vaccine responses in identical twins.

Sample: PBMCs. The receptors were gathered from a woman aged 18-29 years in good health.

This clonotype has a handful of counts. The CDR3 is CASSLEIAFTDTQYF. CDR3 sequence (DNA): TGTGCCAGCAGCTTAGAGATAGCGTTCACAGATACGCAGTATTTT. This chain connects TRBV7-8 to TRBJ2-3; a weak D match, TRBD2 (5 bases). CDR3 length: 15 amino acids. From germline, CDR1 is SGHVS and CDR2 FQNEAQ. Trimming took off 1 base at V and 2 bases at J, with 10 bases between the two ends.

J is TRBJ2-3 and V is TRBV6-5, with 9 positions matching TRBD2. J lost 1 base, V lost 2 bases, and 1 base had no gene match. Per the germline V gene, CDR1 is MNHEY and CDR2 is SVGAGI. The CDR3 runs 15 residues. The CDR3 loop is CASSYAGGGTDTQYF. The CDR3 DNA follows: TGTGCCAGCAGTTACGCGGGAGGGGGCACAGATACGCAGTATTTT.

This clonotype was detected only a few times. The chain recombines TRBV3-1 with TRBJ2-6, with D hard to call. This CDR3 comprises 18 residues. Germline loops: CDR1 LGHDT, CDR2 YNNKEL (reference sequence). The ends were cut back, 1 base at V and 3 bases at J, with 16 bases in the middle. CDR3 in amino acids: CASSQVPPDEVGANVLTF. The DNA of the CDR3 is TGTGCCAGCAGCCAAGTTCCGCCTGACGAGGTTGGGGCCAACGTCCTGACTTTC.

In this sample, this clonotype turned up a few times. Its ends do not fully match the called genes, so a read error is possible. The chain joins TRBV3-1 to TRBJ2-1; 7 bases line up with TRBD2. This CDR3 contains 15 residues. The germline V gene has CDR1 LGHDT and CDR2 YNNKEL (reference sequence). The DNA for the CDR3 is TGTGCCAGCAGCCAAGGGAGGTTAGCGGGCAATGAGCAGCTCTTC. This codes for CASSQGRLAGNEQLF.

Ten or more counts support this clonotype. The CDR3 sequence: CASSWTGLNTEAFF. CDR3 coding DNA: TGTGCCAGCAGCTGGACAGGTTTGAACACTGAAGCTTTCTTT. The V and J genes are TRBV28 and TRBJ1-1, with 7 bases that match TRBD1. The CDR3 has 14 amino acids. The V segment lost 6 bases and the J segment 0 bases; nucleotides outside the gene matches: 4. The germline V gene has CDR1 MDHEN and CDR2 SYDVKM. The full variable domain, its missing parts supplied by reference TRBV28 and TRBJ1-1, is DVKVTQSSRYLVKRTGEKVFLECVQDMDHENMFWYRQDPGLGLRLIYFSYDVKMKEKGDIPEGYSVSREKKERFSLILESASTNQTSMYLCASSWTGLNTEAFFGQGTRLTVV.

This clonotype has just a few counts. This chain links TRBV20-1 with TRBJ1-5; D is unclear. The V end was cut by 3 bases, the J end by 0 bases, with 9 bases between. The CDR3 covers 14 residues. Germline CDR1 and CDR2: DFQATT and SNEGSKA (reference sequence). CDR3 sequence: CSASLGSSNQPQHF. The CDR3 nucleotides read TGCAGTGCTAGTCTCGGGAGTAGCAATCAGCCCCAGCATTTT.

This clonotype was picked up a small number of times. This CDR3 is CASIKEVDVGRVTGELFF. CDR3 in DNA: TGTGCCAGCATCAAAGAAGTCGACGTTGGCCGTGTCACCGGGGAGCTGTTTTTT. This sequence joins TRBV21-1 and TRBJ2-2. TRBV21-1 is designated a pseudogene. CDR3 size: 18 residues.

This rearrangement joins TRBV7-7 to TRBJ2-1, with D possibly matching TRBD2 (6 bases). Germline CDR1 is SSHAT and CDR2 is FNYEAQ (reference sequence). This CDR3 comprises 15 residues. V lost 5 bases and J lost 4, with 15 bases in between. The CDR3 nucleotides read TGTGCCAGCAGCCCACTGGGCGGGGAATACAATGAGCAGTTCTTC. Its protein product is CASSPLGGEYNEQFF.

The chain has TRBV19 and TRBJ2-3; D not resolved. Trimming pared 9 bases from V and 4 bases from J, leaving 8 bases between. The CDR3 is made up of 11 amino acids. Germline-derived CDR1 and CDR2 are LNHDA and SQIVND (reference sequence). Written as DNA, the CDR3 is TGTGCCAGCTCGGAACCAGATACGCAGTATTTT. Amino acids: CASSEPDTQYF.

CDR3 protein: CASSWGAGATDTQYF. In DNA, the CDR3 is TGTGCCAGCAGTTGGGGGGCTGGCGCCACAGATACGCAGTATTTT. This rearrangement joins TRBV28 to TRBJ2-3, with D perhaps assigned TRBD1 or TRBD2 (6 bases each). This CDR3 spans 15 amino acids. The germline CDR1 and CDR2 sequences are MDHEN and SYDVKM. Trimming cost V 4 bases and J 2 bases, with 13 bases left between them.

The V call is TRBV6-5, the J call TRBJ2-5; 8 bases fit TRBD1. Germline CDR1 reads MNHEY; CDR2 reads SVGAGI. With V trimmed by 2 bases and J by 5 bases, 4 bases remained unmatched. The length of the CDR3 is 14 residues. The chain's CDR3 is CASSYLDRAETQYF. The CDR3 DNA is TGTGCCAGCAGTTACCTGGACAGGGCTGAGACCCAGTACTTC.

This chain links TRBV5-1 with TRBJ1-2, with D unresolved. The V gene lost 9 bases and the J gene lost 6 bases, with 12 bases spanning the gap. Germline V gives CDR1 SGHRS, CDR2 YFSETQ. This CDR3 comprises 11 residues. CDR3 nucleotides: TGCGCCACCGGACGTGAGGATGGCTACACCTTC. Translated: CATGREDGYTF.

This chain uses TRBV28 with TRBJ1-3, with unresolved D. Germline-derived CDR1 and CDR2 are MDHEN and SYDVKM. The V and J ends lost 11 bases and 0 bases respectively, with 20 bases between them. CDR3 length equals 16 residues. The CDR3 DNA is TGTGCCGCATTGGATAAGGGCCACCTCTCTGGAAACACCATATATTTT. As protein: CAALDKGHLSGNTIYF.

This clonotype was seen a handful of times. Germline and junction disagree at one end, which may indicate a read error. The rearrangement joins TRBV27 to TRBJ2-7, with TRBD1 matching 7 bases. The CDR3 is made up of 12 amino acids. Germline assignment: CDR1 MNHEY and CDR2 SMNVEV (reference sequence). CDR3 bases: TGTGCCAGCAGAACCGCAGGGGGAGTGTTCGACTTC. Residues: CASRTAGGVFDF.

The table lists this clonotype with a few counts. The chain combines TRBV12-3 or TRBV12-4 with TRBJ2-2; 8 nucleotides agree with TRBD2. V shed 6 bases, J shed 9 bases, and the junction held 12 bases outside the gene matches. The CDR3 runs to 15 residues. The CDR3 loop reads CASSQGLEASWELFF. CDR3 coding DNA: TGTGCCAGCAGCCAGGGACTAGAAGCCTCGTGGGAGCTGTTTTTT.

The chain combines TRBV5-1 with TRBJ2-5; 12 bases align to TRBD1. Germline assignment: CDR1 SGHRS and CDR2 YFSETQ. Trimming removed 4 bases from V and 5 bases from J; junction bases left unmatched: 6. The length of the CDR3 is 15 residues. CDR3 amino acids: CASSPGQGARETQYF. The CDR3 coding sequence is TGCGCCAGCAGCCCGGGACAGGGGGCTAGGGAGACCCAGTACTTC.

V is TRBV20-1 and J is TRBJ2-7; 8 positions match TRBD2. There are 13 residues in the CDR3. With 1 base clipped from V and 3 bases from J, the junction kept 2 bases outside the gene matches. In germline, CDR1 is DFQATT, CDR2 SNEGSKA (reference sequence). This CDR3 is CSARVTSVYEQYF. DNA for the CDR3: TGCAGTGCTAGAGTGACTAGCGTCTACGAGCAGTACTTC.

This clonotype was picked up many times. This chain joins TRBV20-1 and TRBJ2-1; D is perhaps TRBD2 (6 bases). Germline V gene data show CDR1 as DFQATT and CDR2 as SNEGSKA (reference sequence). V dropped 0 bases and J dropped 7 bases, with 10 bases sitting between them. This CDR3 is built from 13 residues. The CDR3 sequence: CSARDLTRNEQFF. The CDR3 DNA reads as TGCAGTGCTAGAGATCTGACTAGGAATGAGCAGTTCTTC.